The sequence of this TCR beta chain was determined in a study of T cells in Graves' hyperthyroidism and ophthalmopathy. In this sample, this clonotype turned up many times. Its target is not known. General observations from the study: Ophthalmopathy, which appeared later, was predicted by the model a median 6.5 months before onset.

Hyperthyroidism had been newly diagnosed in patients aged 18 to 65, and its duration was under 2 months. Fresh peripheral blood, around 10 ml, yielded the PBMCs. Using RNA transcripts as the source, TCR beta CDR3 regions were amplified. HTBI primers were employed in a first-round RT-PCR of the TCR CDR3. TCRdb redid the calling of the multiplex PCR reads with MiXCR, one entry per CDR3 protein. The table shows 500,000 to 650,000 distinct CDR3 sequences, with less than 15% occurring only once. CDR3 length: 15 residues. Per the germline V gene, CDR1 is LGHDT and CDR2 is YNNKEL (reference sequence). V lost 4 bases, J lost 8 bases, and 12 bases stayed unmatched.

The TCR originated in a woman in her thirties or forties with Graves' hyperthyroidism. The rearrangement joins TRBV3-1 to TRBJ1-2; 8 bases agree with TRBD1. The specimen sequenced was blood. Here the CDR3 DNA reads TGTGCCAGCAGCCGCTCAGGCGCAGGGGGCCTCGGCTACACCTTC. It specifies CASSRSGAGGLGYTF.